This T cell receptor beta chain derives from a study of cytomegalovirus exposure and HLA in healthy donors. Points from the study as a whole: In vitro confirmation showed a few CMV-associated chains to be CMV antigen specific. The later analysis indicated that the majority of CMV-associated TCR beta chains appeared HLA-restricted. It was reported in a later analysis that an Asian-associated ancestry cluster showed fewer N-insertions than the 666-donor mean.

The length of the CDR3 is 14 residues. The germline CDR1 and CDR2 sequences are SGHTA and FQGNSA. The V end was cut by 5 bases, the J end by 7 bases, with 18 bases between. Turning to this clone: The antigen remains undetermined.

PCR primers comprised 60 Vbeta and 13 Jbeta primers. Using immunoSEQ multiplex PCR, the repertoire was profiled, and TCRdb retains in-frame clones only, with some absent. The repertoire holds 190,000 or so clones, with around 83% as singletons. This clonotype was sampled from a man aged 45 to 65 in good health and CMV-seronegative. Sequenced sample: PBMCs. V usage is TRBV7-2 and J usage is TRBJ2-7, with D possibly matching TRBD2 (7 bases). CDR3 DNA: TGTGCCAGCAGCAGAAGGGGGGGGGATTGGGAGCAGTACTTC. This sequence encodes CASSRRGGDWEQYF.